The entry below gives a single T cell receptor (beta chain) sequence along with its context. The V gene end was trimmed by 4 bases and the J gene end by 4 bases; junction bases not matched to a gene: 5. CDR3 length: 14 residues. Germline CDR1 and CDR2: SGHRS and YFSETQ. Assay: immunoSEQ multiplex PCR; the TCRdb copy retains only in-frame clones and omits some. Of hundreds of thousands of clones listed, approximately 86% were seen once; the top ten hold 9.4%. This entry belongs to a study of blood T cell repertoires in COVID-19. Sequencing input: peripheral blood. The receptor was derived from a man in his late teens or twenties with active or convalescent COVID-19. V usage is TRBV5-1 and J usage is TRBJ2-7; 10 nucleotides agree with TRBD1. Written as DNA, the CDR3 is TGCGCCAGCAGCATAGGACAGGGGGTATACGAGCAGTACTTC. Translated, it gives CASSIGQGVYEQYF. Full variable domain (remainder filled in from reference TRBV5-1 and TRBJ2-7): KAGVTQTPRYLIKTRGQQVTLSCSPISGHRSVSWYQQTPGQGLQFLFEYFSETQRNKGNFPGRFSGRQFSNSRSEMNVSTLELGDSALYLCASSIGQGVYEQYFGPGTRLTVT.